The sequence of this T cell receptor beta chain was determined in a study of OX40 agonist ivuxolimab in advanced cancers. Study conclusions and caveats: Those patients achieving a partial response at 0.1-3.0 mg/kg showed among the lowest clonal expansion. Some patients without response likewise showed low normalized clonal expansion.

TCRdb keeps only in-frame clones here, not all; method: immunoSEQ multiplex PCR. The sample has approximately 100,000 clones, approximately 90% seen once. Trimming took 4 bases from V and 5 from J, leaving 12 bases between them. CDR1 and CDR2 (germline): WSHSY, SAAADI. CDR3 length equals 15 residues. Concerning this clone itself: Its antigen is currently unknown.

The chain is built from TRBV10-2 and TRBJ1-6; D might be TRBD1 (6 bases). Source: CD4+ or CD8+ T cells sorted from blood, taken in a trial of the OX40 agonist ivuxolimab. This clonotype was sampled from an adult with an advanced solid tumor such as melanoma, head and neck, liver or kidney cancer. CDR3 loop: CASSAQGWDNSPLHF. The DNA for the CDR3 is TGCGCCAGCAGTGCACAGGGATGGGATAATTCACCCCTCCACTTT.